Listed below are T cell receptor beta chains from one sample, sequenced in a study of radiation and T cells in renal cell carcinoma. Using immunoSEQ multiplex PCR, the repertoire was profiled, and TCRdb retains in-frame clones only, with some absent. The sample lists 25,000 to 40,000 clones; approximately 84% were seen once. The input for sequencing was blood, taken from a patient whose treatment included radiotherapy and nephrectomy. The receptors were gathered from a man in his 60s with renal cell carcinoma. The CDR3 runs from the conserved cysteine through the conserved F or W. The D gene is left open where the match is weak. Clone size, where shown, is once, few, many, or a class for clones that have expanded.

DNA: TGTGCCATCAGTGAGTCAAGACTAGGAGCGAGGACAGATACGCAGTATTTT; CDR3: CAISESRLGARTDTQYF; size: NA; J: TRBJ2-3; V: TRBV10-3; D: NA
DNA: TGTGCCAGCAGCTCCCGACAGGGGCGCCTCGAGCAGTACTTC; CDR3: CASSSRQGRLEQYF; size: NA; J: TRBJ2-7; V: TRBV7-2; D: TRBD1
DNA: TGTGCCAGCTCATCGAGCGGGAGTGTCGGCGAGCAGTACTTC; CDR3: CASSSSGSVGEQYF; size: once; J: TRBJ2-7; V: TRBV9; D: TRBD2
DNA: TGTGCCAGCAGCCTCCCGTGGACCGGGGAGCTGTTTTTT; CDR3: CASSLPWTGELFF; size: NA; J: TRBJ2-2; V: TRBV25-1; D: NA
DNA: TGTGCCAGCAGCTTAGCTAGCGGGAGTCGGTACGAGCAGTACTTC; CDR3: CASSLASGSRYEQYF; size: NA; J: TRBJ2-7; V: TRBV7-2; D: TRBD2
DNA: TGCGCCAGCAGCCAGGGACGGACAGGGAATAATTCACCCCTCCACTTT; CDR3: CASSQGRTGNNSPLHF; size: NA; J: TRBJ1-6; V: TRBV4-3; D: TRBD1
DNA: TGTGCTAGCCCCCGGGACAGGGGGTCATCTTCACCCTACGAGCAGTACTTC; CDR3: CASPRDRGSSSPYEQYF; size: many; J: TRBJ2-7; V: TRBV12-5; D: TRBD1
DNA: TGTGCCAGCAGACCGAATATTCTAGGGCCGGGGACCGGGGAGCTGTTTTTT; CDR3: CASRPNILGPGTGELFF; size: NA; J: TRBJ2-2; V: TRBV7-9; D: NA
DNA: TGTGCCAGCAGCTTAAGTCCAGGGGCCGTCTCCTACGAGCAGTACTTC; CDR3: CASSLSPGAVSYEQYF; size: NA; J: TRBJ2-7; V: TRBV11-2; D: NA
DNA: TGTGCCAGCAGTAACTCAGAGGAGACCCAGTACTTC; CDR3: CASSNSEETQYF; size: few; J: TRBJ2-5; V: TRBV6-5; D: NA
DNA: TGCAGCGCAAGGGGCGCACCCAGCACAGATACGCAGTATTTT; CDR3: CSARGAPSTDTQYF; size: NA; J: TRBJ2-3; V: TRBV29-1; D: NA
DNA: TGTGCTAGTGGACCCGGGGGGCCAAGTGGGACCCAGTACTTC; CDR3: CASGPGGPSGTQYF; size: NA; J: TRBJ2-5; V: TRBV12-5; D: NA
DNA: TGTGCCAGCAGCGTAGTCGAGACTATTGGAGCGACGCAGTATTTT; CDR3: CASSVVETIGATQYF; size: NA; J: TRBJ2-3; V: TRBV9; D: NA
DNA: TGTGCCATCAGGGGAGGGGGTCGGAACACCGGGGAGCTGTTTTTT; CDR3: CAIRGGGRNTGELFF; size: NA; J: TRBJ2-2; V: TRBV10-3; D: NA
DNA: TGTGCCAGCAGCCTAGCGGTCCAAGAGACCCAGTACTTC; CDR3: CASSLAVQETQYF; size: NA; J: TRBJ2-5; V: TRBV9; D: TRBD2
DNA: TGTGCCACCCGCAGCGGTGGAGCCAAAAACATTCAGTACTTC; CDR3: CATRSGGAKNIQYF; size: NA; J: TRBJ2-4; V: TRBV27; D: NA
DNA: TGTGCCAGCGAGGTAAGGCGTACCGAAAATCAGCCCCAGCATTTT; CDR3: CASEVRRTENQPQHF; size: NA; J: TRBJ1-5; V: TRBV2; D: NA
DNA: TGTGCCAGCAGTTACGTTACAGCTAATGAGCAGTTCTTC; CDR3: CASSYVTANEQFF; size: medium-sized; J: TRBJ2-1; V: TRBV6-5; D: NA
DNA: TGCGCCAGCAGCTTGGTGTGGGGGCAGGATCATGGCTACACCTTC; CDR3: CASSLVWGQDHGYTF; size: NA; J: TRBJ1-2; V: TRBV5-1; D: NA
DNA: TGTGCCAGTAGTAGCCTCACCAAAGAGACTAGCGGGAGAGGGGACTCCTACAATGAGCAGTTCTTC; CDR3: CASSSLTKETSGRGDSYNEQFF; size: NA; J: TRBJ2-1; V: TRBV19; D: TRBD2
DNA: TGTGCCAGCTCGGACAGTGCGTCTGGAGAGACCCAGTACTTC; CDR3: CASSDSASGETQYF; size: once; J: TRBJ2-5; V: TRBV19; D: NA
DNA: TGCGCCAGCAGTTCCATAGACAGGGTCAGGGAGACCCAGTACTTC; CDR3: CASSSIDRVRETQYF; size: few; J: TRBJ2-5; V: TRBV23-1; D: TRBD1
DNA: TGTGCCAGCAGCTTTAGCGAGGGGTCCTACGAGCAGTACTTC; CDR3: CASSFSEGSYEQYF; size: NA; J: TRBJ2-7; V: TRBV7-2; D: NA
DNA: TGTGCCAGCAGCCTGCAGGGCCATGGCTACACCTTC; CDR3: CASSLQGHGYTF; size: NA; J: TRBJ1-2; V: TRBV7-2; D: NA
DNA: TGTGCCAGCAGCGGTCAGGGTACCGGGGAGCTGTTTTTT; CDR3: CASSGQGTGELFF; size: NA; J: TRBJ2-2; V: TRBV28; D: NA
DNA: TGTGCCAGCAGCTTAGATTCCACCAGGACTTCCTACAATGAGCAGTTCTTC; CDR3: CASSLDSTRTSYNEQFF; size: NA; J: TRBJ2-1; V: TRBV11-3; D: NA
DNA: TGTGCCAGCGGGGGGAAGGGACAGGGAGGACCCGGGGAGCTGTTTTTT; CDR3: CASGGKGQGGPGELFF; size: NA; J: TRBJ2-2; V: TRBV7-2; D: TRBD1
DNA: TGTGCCAGCAGCGTGGAAGAAGGGACCTCTGGAAACACCATATATTTT; CDR3: CASSVEEGTSGNTIYF; size: NA; J: TRBJ1-3; V: TRBV5-6; D: NA
DNA: TGCGCCAGCAGCCAGCGGACAGGGGACGAGCAGTACTTC; CDR3: CASSQRTGDEQYF; size: NA; J: TRBJ2-7; V: TRBV4-1; D: TRBD1
DNA: TGCGCCAGCAGGACCGGGACATCAGGCCACACAGATACGCAGTATTTT; CDR3: CASRTGTSGHTDTQYF; size: NA; J: TRBJ2-3; V: TRBV4-1; D: NA
DNA: TGTGCCAGCAGCTTGAATCTTTACGGGACAGCGTCCTACGAGCAGTACTTC; CDR3: CASSLNLYGTASYEQYF; size: once; J: TRBJ2-7; V: TRBV5-8; D: TRBD1
DNA: TGTGCCAGCAGCTTAGAAGTGGGTTCGGGACCCCAGCATTTT; CDR3: CASSLEVGSGPQHF; size: NA; J: TRBJ1-5; V: TRBV7-8; D: NA
DNA: TGTGCCAGCAGGGGGGGACTAGCGGAATACACCGGGGAGCTGTTTTTT; CDR3: CASRGGLAEYTGELFF; size: NA; J: TRBJ2-2; V: TRBV27; D: TRBD2
DNA: TGCAGTGCAGGGCGCCATTTAGAGCAGTTCTTC; CDR3: CSAGRHLEQFF; size: NA; J: TRBJ2-1; V: TRBV20-1; D: NA
DNA: TGTGCCAGCAGTGACCGAGGGTATGGCTACACCTTC; CDR3: CASSDRGYGYTF; size: NA; J: TRBJ1-2; V: TRBV2; D: NA
DNA: TGTGCCAGCAGCAAAGCGGAGCGGGAGTTGTCCTACGAGCAGTACTTC; CDR3: CASSKAERELSYEQYF; size: NA; J: TRBJ2-7; V: TRBV21-1; D: NA
DNA: TGTGCCAGCAGCCCTACCACCGGGGAGCTGTTTTTT; CDR3: CASSPTTGELFF; size: NA; J: TRBJ2-2; V: TRBV7-9; D: NA